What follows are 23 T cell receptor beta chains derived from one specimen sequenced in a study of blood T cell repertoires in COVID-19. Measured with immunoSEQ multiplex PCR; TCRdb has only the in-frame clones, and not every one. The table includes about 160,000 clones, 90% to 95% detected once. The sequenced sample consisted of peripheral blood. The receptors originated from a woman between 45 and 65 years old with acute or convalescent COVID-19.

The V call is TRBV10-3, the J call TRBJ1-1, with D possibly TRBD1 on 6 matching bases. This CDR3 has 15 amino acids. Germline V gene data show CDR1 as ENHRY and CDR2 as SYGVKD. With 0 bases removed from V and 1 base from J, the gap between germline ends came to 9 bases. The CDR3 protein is CAISESEGGNTEAFF. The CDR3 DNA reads TGTGCCATCAGTGAGTCAGAAGGGGGGAACACTGAAGCTTTCTTT.

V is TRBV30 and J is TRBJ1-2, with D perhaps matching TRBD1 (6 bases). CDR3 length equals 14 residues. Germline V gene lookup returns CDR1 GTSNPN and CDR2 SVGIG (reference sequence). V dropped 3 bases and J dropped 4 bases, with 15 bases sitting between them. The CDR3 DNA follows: TGTGCCTGGAGCCCAGCCAGGGGTGGCTATGGCTACACCTTC. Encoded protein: CAWSPARGGYGYTF.

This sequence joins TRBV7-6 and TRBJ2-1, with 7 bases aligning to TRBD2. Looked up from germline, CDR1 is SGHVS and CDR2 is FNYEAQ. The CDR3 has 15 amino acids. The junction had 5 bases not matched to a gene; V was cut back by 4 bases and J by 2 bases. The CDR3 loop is CASSSAGVPYNEQFF. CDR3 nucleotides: TGTGCCAGCAGCTCCGCGGGGGTGCCCTACAATGAGCAGTTCTTC. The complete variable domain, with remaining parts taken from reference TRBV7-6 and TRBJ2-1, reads GAGVSQSPRYKVTKRGQDVALRCDPISGHVSLYWYRQALGQGPEFLTYFNYEAQQDKSGLPNDRFSAERPEGSISTLTIQRTEQRDSAMYRCASSSAGVPYNEQFFGPGTRLTVL.

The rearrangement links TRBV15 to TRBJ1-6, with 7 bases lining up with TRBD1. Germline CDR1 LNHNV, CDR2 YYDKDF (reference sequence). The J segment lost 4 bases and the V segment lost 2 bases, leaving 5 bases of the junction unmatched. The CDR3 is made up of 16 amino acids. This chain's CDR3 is CATSRNPGQYNSPLHF. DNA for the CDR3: TGTGCCACCAGCAGAAACCCGGGACAGTATAATTCACCCCTCCACTTT.

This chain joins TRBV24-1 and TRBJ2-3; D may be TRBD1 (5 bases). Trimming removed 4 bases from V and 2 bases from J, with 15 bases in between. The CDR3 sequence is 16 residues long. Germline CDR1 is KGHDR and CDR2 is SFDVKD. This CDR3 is CATSDPDRDATDTQYF. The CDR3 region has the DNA TGTGCCACCAGTGACCCTGACAGAGATGCCACAGATACGCAGTATTTT.

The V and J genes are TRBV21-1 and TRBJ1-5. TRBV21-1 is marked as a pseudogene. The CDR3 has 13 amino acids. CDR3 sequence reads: CAGSGEANQPQHF. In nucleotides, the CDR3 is TGTGCCGGCTCCGGGGAGGCGAACCAGCCCCAGCATTTT.

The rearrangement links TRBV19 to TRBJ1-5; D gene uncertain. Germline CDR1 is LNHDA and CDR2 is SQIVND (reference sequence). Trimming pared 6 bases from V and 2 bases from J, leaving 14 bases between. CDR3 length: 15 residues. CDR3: CASSPAGNGNQPQHF. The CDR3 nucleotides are TGTGCCAGTAGCCCCGCCGGGAATGGCAATCAGCCCCAGCATTTT.

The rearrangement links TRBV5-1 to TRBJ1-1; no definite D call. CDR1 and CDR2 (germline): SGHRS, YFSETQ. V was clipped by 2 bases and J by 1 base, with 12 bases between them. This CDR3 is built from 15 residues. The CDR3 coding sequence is TGCGCCAGCAGCTTTGTCTACGGTTCGAACACTGAAGCTTTCTTT. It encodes CASSFVYGSNTEAFF.

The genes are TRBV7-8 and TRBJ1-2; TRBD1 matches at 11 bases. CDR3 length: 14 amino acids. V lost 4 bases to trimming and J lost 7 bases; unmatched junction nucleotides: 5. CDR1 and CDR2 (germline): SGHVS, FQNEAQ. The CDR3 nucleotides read TGTGCCAGCAGCTCCGGGACAGGGGGTTTTGGCTACACCTTC. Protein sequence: CASSSGTGGFGYTF.

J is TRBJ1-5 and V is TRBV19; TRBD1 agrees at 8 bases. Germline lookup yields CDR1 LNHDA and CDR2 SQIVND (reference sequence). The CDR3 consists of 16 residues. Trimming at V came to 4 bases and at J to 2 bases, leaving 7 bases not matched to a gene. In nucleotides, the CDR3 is TGTGCCAGTAGTAAGGGGACAGGAGCGGGCAATCAGCCCCAGCATTTT. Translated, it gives CASSKGTGAGNQPQHF.

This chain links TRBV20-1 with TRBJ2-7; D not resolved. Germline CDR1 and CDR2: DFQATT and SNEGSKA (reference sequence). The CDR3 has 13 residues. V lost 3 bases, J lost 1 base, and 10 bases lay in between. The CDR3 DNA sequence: TGCAGTGCTAGTTCCAGGCAATCCTACGAGCAGTACTTC. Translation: CSASSRQSYEQYF.

The CDR3 bases are TGTGCCATCAGTGAGTCGGGGGTAGGTTGGACAGGTTCCTCCTCTGGAAACACCATATATTTT. Protein product: CAISESGVGWTGSSSGNTIYF. The chain recombines TRBV10-3 with TRBJ1-3, with 7 nucleotides matching TRBD1. The CDR3 is 21 residues long. V shed 0 bases and J 0 bases; nucleotides not matched to a gene: 17. Germline CDR1 reads ENHRY; CDR2 reads SYGVKD.

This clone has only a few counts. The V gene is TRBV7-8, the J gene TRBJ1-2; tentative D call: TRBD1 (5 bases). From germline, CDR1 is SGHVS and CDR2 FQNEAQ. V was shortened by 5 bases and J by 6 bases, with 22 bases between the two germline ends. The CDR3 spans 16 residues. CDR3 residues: CASSPRRTSGGDGYTF. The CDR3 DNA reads TGTGCCAGCAGCCCACGGAGGACATCGGGAGGCGATGGCTACACCTTC.

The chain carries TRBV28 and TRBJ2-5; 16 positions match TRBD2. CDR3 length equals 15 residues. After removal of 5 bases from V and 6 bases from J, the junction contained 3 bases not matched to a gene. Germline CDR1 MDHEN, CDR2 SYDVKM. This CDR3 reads CASSGTSGREQTQYF. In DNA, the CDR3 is TGTGCCAGCAGTGGGACTAGCGGGAGGGAACAGACCCAGTACTTC.

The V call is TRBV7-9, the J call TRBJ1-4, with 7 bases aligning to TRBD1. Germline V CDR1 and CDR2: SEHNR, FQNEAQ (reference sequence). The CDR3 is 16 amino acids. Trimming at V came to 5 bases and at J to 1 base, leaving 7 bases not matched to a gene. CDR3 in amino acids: CASSLTGRGTNEKLFF. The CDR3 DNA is TGTGCCAGCAGCCTGACAGGGCGGGGAACTAATGAAAAACTGTTTTTT.

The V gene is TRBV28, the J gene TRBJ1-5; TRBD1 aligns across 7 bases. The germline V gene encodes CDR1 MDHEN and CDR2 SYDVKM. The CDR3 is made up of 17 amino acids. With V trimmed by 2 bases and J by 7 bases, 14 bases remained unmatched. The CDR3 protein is CASSLDGLRGEDQPQHF. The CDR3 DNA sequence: TGTGCCAGCAGTTTAGATGGACTCAGGGGGGAGGACCAGCCCCAGCATTTT. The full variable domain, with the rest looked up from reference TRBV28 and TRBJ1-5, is DVKVTQSSRYLVKRTGEKVFLECVQDMDHENMFWYRQDPGLGLRLIYFSYDVKMKEKGDIPEGYSVSREKKERFSLILESASTNQTSMYLCASSLDGLRGEDQPQHFGDGTRLSIL.

The CDR3 loop is CASSPRSSDTYEQYF. The DNA of the CDR3 is TGTGCCAGCAGCCCAAGGAGTAGCGATACCTACGAGCAGTACTTC. This rearrangement joins TRBV7-2 to TRBJ2-7, with D maybe TRBD2 (5 bases). The germline V gene encodes CDR1 SGHTA and CDR2 FQGNSA. CDR3 size: 15 residues. The V and J ends lost 5 bases and 2 bases respectively, with 16 bases between them.

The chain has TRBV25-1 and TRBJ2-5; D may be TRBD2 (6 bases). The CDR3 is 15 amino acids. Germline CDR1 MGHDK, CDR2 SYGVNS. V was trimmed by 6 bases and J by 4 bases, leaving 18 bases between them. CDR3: CASSPSGVFGETQYF. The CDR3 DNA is TGTGCCAGCAGCCCTTCGGGGGTGTTTGGAGAGACCCAGTACTTC.

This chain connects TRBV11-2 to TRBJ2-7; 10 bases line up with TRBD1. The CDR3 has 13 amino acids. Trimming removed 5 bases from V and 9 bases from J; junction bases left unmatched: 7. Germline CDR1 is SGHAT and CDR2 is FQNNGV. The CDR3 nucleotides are TGTGCCAGCAGCGACCGGGACAGGGGAATGCAGTACTTC. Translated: CASSDRDRGMQYF.

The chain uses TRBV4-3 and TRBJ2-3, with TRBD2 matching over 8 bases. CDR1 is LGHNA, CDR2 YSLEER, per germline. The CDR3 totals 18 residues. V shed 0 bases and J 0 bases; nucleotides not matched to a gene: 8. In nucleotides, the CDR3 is TGCGCCAGCAGCCAAGACCTCCCGCGGGGGGACAGCACAGATACGCAGTATTTT. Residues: CASSQDLPRGDSTDTQYF.

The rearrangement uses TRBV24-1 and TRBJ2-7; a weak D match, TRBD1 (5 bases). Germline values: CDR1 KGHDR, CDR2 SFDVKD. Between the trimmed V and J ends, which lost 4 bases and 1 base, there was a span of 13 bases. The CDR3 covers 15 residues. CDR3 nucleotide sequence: TGTGCCACCAGTGAGGGGAAGACAGATTCCTACGAGCAGTACTTC. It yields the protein CATSEGKTDSYEQYF.

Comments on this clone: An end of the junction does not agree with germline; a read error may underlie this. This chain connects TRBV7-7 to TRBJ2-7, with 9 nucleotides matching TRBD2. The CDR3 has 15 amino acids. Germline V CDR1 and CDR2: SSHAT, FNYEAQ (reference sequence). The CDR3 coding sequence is TGTGCTAGCAGCCCCTTAGCGGGAGACCCCTACGAGCAGTACTTC. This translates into CASSPLAGDPYEQYF.

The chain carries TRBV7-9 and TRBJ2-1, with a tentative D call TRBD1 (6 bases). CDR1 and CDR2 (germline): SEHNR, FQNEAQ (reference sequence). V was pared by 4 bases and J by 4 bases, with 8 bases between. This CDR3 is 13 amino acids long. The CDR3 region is CASSSGTYNEQFF. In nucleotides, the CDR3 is TGTGCCAGCAGCTCGGGGACATACAATGAGCAGTTCTTC.